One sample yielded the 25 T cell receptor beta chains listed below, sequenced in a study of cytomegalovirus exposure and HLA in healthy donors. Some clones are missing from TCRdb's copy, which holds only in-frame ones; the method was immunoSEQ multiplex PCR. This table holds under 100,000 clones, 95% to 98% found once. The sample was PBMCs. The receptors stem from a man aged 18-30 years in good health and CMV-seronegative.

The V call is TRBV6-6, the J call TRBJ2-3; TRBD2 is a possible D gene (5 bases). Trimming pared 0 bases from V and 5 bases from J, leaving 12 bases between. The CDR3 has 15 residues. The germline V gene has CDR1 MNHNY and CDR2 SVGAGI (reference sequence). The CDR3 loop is CASSYSLARGDTQYF. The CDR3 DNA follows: TGTGCCAGCAGTTACTCCCTAGCCCGGGGAGATACGCAGTATTTT.

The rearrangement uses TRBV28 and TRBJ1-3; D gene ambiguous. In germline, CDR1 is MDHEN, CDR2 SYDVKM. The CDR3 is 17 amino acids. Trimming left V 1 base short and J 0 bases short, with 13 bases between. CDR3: CASSLSAIWSSGNTIYF. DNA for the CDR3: TGTGCCAGCAGTTTATCCGCAATATGGAGCTCTGGAAACACCATATATTTT. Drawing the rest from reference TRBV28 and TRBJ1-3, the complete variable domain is DVKVTQSSRYLVKRTGEKVFLECVQDMDHENMFWYRQDPGLGLRLIYFSYDVKMKEKGDIPEGYSVSREKKERFSLILESASTNQTSMYLCASSLSAIWSSGNTIYFGEGSWLTVV.

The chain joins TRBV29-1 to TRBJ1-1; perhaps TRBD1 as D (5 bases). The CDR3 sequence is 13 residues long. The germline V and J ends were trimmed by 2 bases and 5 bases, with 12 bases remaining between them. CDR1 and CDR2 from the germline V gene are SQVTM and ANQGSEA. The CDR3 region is CSVEKGLGTEAFF. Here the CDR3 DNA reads TGCAGCGTTGAAAAGGGGTTGGGGACTGAAGCTTTCTTT.

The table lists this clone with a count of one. The CDR3 DNA follows: TGTGCCAGCAGCCTAGCCGCGGGCGCCTACGAGCAGTACTTC. Translation gives CASSLAAGAYEQYF. The V and J genes are TRBV14 and TRBJ2-7; D is possibly TRBD2 (5 bases). This CDR3 has 14 amino acids. Germline assignment: CDR1 SGHDN and CDR2 FVKESK. Trimming removed 4 bases from V and 2 bases from J, with 12 bases in between. Drawing the rest from reference TRBV14 and TRBJ2-7, the complete variable domain is EAGVTQFPSHSVIEKGQTVTLRCDPISGHDNLYWYRRVMGKEIKFLLHFVKESKQDESGMPNNRFLAERTGGTYSTLKVQPAELEDSGVYFCASSLAAGAYEQYFGPGTRLTVT.

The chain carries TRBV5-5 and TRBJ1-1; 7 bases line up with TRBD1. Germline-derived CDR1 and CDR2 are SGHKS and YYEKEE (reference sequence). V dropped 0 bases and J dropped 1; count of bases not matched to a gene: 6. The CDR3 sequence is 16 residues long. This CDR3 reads CASSLAVGQANTEAFF. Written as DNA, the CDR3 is TGTGCCAGCAGCTTGGCCGTTGGACAGGCGAACACTGAAGCTTTCTTT.

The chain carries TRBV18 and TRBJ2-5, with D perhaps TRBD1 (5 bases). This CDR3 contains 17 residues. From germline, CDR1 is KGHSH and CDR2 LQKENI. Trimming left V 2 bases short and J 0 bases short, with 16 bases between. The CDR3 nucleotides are TGTGCCAGCTCACCAGTAATCCGTTGGACACACCAAGAGACCCAGTACTTC. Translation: CASSPVIRWTHQETQYF. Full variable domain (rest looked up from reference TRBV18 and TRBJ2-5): NAGVMQNPRHLVRRRGQEARLRCSPMKGHSHVYWYRQLPEEGLKFMVYLQKENIIDESGMPKERFSAEFPKEGPSILRIQQVVRGDSAAYFCASSPVIRWTHQETQYFGPGTRLLVL.

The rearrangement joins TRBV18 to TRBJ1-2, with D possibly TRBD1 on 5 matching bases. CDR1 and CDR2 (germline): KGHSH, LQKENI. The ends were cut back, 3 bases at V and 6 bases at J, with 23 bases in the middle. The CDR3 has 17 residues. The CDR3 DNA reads TGTGCCAGCTCACCTTACCCACCTGGCAGGGAGGCAAATGGCTACACCTTC. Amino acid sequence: CASSPYPPGREANGYTF.

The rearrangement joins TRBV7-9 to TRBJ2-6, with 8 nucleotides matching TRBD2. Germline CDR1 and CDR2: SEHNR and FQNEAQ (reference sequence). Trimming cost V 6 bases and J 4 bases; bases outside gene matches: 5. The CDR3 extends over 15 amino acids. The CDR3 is CASRFGRAGANVLTF. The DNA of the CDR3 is TGTGCCAGCAGATTCGGGAGGGCCGGGGCCAACGTCCTGACTTTC.

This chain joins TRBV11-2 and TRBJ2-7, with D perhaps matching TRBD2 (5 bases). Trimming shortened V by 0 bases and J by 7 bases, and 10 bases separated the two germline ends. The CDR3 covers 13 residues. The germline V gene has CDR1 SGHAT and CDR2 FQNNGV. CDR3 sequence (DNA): TGTGCCAGCAGCTTAGAGCGGGCTCGGGAGCAGTACTTC. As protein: CASSLERAREQYF.

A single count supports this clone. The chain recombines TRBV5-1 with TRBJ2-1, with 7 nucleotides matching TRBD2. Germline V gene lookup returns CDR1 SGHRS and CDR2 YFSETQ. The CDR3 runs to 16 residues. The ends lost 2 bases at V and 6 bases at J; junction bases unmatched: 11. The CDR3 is CASSFRDYHGGNEQFF. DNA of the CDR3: TGCGCCAGCAGCTTCCGGGACTACCACGGAGGCAATGAGCAGTTCTTC.

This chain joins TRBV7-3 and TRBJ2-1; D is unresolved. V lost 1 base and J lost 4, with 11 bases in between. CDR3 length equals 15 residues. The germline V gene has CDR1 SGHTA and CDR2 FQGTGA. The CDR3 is CASSLIGLEYNEQFF. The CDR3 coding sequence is TGTGCCAGCAGCTTAATAGGCCTAGAGTACAATGAGCAGTTCTTC.

CDR3 loop: CASSSATGAGNTIYF. The CDR3 DNA sequence: TGTGCCAGCAGCTCCGCGACAGGGGCTGGAAACACCATATATTTT. The rearrangement joins TRBV7-2 to TRBJ1-3, with 8 positions matching TRBD1. J gave up 2 bases and V 4 bases, and 4 bases lay outside the gene matches. Germline-derived CDR1 and CDR2 are SGHTA and FQGNSA. CDR3 length: 15 residues. The variable domain in full, completed from reference TRBV7-2 and TRBJ1-3, reads GAGVSQSPSNKVTEKGKDVELRCDPISGHTALYWYRQSLGQGLEFLIYFQGNSAPDKSGLPSDRFSAERTGGSVSTLTIQRTQQEDSAVYLCASSSATGAGNTIYFGEGSWLTVV.

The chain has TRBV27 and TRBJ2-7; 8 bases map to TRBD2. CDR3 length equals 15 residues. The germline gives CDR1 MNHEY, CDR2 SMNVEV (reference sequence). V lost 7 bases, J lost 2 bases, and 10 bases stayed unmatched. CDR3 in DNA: TGTGCCAGCACCCTGGTGGCGGGAGGACCCTACGAGCAGTACTTC. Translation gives CASTLVAGGPYEQYF.

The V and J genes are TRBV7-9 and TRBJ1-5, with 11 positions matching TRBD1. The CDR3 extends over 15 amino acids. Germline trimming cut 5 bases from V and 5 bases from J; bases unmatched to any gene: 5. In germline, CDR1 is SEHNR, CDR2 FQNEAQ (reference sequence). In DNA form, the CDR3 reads TGTGCCAGCAGCCCACCGGGACAGGGGGATCAGCCCCAGCATTTT. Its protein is CASSPPGQGDQPQHF.

The CDR3 coding sequence is TGTGCCAGCAGCCCCGGGGGGGTCGGGGAGTACGAGCAGTACTTC. Its protein product is CASSPGGVGEYEQYF. The chain uses TRBV7-6 and TRBJ2-7, with 8 bases identical to TRBD2. CDR3 length: 15 amino acids. Germline values: CDR1 SGHVS, CDR2 FNYEAQ. V lost 5 bases, J lost 4 bases, and 10 bases stayed unmatched.

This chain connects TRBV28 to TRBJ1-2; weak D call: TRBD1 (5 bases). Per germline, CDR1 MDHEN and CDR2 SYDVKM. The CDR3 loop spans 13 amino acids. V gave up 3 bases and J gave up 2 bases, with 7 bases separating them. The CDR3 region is CASSFYRNYGYTF. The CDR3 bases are TGTGCCAGCAGTTTTTACAGGAACTATGGCTACACCTTC.

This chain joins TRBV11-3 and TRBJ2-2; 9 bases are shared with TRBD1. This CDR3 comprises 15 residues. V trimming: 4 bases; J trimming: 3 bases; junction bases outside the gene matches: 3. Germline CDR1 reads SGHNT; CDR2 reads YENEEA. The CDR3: CASSSGDRDTGELFF. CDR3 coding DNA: TGTGCCAGCAGCTCAGGGGACAGGGACACCGGGGAGCTGTTTTTT.

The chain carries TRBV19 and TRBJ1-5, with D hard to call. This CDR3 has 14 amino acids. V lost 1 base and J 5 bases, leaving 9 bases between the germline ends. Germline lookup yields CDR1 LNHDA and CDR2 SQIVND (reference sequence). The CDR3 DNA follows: TGTGCCAGTAGTATAGGGGCGGGAGATCAGCCCCAGCATTTT. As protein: CASSIGAGDQPQHF.

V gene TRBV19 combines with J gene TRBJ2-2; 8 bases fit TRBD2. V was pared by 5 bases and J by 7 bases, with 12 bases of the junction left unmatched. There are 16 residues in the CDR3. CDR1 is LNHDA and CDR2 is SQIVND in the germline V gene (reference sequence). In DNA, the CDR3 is TGTGCCAGTAGTGGAGGGACTAGAAATTCTATCGGGGAGCTGTTTTTT. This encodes CASSGGTRNSIGELFF. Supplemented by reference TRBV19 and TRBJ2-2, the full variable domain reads DGGITQSPKYLFRKEGQNVTLSCEQNLNHDAMYWYRQDPGQGLRLIYYSQIVNDFQKGDIAEGYSVSREKKESFPLTVTSAQKNPTAFYLCASSGGTRNSIGELFFGEGSRLTVL.

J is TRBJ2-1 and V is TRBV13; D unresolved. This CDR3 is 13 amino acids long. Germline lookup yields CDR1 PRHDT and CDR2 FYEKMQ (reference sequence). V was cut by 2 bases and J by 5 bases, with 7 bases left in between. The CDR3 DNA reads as TGTGCCAGCAGCTTAAGTAGCAACAATGAGCAGTTCTTC. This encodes CASSLSSNNEQFF.

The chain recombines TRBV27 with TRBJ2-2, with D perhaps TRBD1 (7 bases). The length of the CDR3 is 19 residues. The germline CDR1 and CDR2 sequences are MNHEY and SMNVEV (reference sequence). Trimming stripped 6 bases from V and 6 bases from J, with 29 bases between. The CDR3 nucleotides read TGTGCCAGCAGCATAGGAGGGGGCGCTTTCCGGAGTTGGGCCGGGGAGCTGTTTTTT. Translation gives CASSIGGGAFRSWAGELFF.

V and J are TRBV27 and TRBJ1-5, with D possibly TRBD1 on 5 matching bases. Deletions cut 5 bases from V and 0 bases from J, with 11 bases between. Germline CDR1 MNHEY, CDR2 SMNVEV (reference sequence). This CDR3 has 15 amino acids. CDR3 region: CASSPWGPSNQPQHF. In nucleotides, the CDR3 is TGTGCCAGCAGTCCTTGGGGCCCTAGCAATCAGCCCCAGCATTTT.

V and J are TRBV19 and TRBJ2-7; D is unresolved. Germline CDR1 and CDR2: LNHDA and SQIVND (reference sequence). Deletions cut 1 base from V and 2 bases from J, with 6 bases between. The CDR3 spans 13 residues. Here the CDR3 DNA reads TGTGCCAGTAGTATAGGCCAGGCCTACGAGCAGTACTTC. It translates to CASSIGQAYEQYF.

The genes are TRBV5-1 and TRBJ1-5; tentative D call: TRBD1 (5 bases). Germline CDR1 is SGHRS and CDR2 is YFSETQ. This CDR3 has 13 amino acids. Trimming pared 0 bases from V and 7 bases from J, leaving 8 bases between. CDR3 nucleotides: TGCGCCAGCAGCTTGGACGGGGGGCAGCCCCAGCATTTT. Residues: CASSLDGGQPQHF.

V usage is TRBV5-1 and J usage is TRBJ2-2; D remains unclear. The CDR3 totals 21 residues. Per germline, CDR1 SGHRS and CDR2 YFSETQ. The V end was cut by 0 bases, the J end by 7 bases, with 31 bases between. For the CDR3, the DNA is TGCGCCAGCAGCTTGGTTCGTTTCCAAGTTCTACCCTTGTCTGTCGGCGGGGAGCTGTTTTTT. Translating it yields CASSLVRFQVLPLSVGGELFF.